This T cell receptor beta chain was recovered during a study of CD8 T cells in Susac syndrome. RNA totalling 0.5 to 1 ug underwent reverse transcription with random hexamers. Amplification of TCR beta CDR3 spanned 54 Vbeta and 13 Jbeta via immunoSEQ multiplex PCR. TCRdb re-called the immunoSEQ multiplex PCR reads through MiXCR, storing one row per CDR3 protein. The table lists approximately 150,000 distinct CDR3 sequences, roughly 96% of them singletons. TCR beta was sequenced from blood CD8+ and CD4+ T cells. The multiple sclerosis controls were treatment-naive patients, and their relapsing-remitting disease was stable or active. FACS was used to enrich TEMRA cells, whereas the CD8+ and CD4+ T cells were obtained by negative isolation. Sequenced sample: CD4+ T cells from PBMCs. The receptor was isolated from a human donor with multiple sclerosis.

CDR3 region: CSARGGSGNQPQHF. DNA of the CDR3: TGCAGTGCTAGAGGGGGCTCGGGCAATCAGCCCCAGCATTTT. The rearrangement links TRBV20-1 to TRBJ1-5; D may be TRBD1 (5 bases). This CDR3 has 14 amino acids. CDR1 and CDR2 from the germline V gene are DFQATT and SNEGSKA (reference sequence). The V and J ends lost 1 base and 2 bases respectively, with 9 bases between them.